The next 12 T cell receptor beta chains were all read from a single sample in a study. TCRdb ran MiXCR on the 5' RACE reads and lists one entry per CDR3 protein. The sample includes about 40,000 distinct CDR3 sequences, 22% seen only once; the top ten take approximately 4.1%. The sorted Tregs were CD4+CD25+CD127-/low cells. Sequenced sample: Tregs sorted from blood. The source is a female donor with breast cancer.

This clonotype was seen repeatedly, ten times or more. J is TRBJ1-2 and V is TRBV5-1, with D maybe TRBD1 (6 bases). CDR3 length equals 15 residues. Per the germline V gene, CDR1 is SGHRS and CDR2 is YFSETQ. Trimming removed 2 bases from V and 3 bases from J, with 14 bases in between. For the CDR3, the DNA is TGCGCCAGCAGCTTTACCGGACAGTTCGACTATGGCTACACCTTC. This sequence encodes CASSFTGQFDYGYTF.

This CDR3 is CASSETGALSGAFF. The CDR3 bases are TGTGCCAGCTCAGAGACAGGGGCCCTGAGTGGAGCTTTCTTT. The chain links TRBV4-2 to TRBJ1-1, with 8 bases matching TRBD1. Trimming removed 8 bases from V and 10 bases from J; junction bases left unmatched: 15. Germline CDR1 and CDR2: LGHNA and YNFKEQ. CDR3 length equals 14 residues.

This clonotype has ten or more counts. The rearrangement joins TRBV6-6 to TRBJ2-1; TRBD2 agrees at 11 bases. V dropped 2 bases and J dropped 8; count of bases not matched to a gene: 11. Germline CDR1 reads MNHNY; CDR2 reads SVGAGI (reference sequence). The CDR3 has 17 residues. Here the CDR3 reads CASSYGLAGGGGDEQFF. CDR3 DNA sequence: TGTGCCAGCAGTTACGGTCTAGCGGGAGGCGGTGGGGATGAGCAGTTCTTC.

The table lists this clonotype with a few counts. V is TRBV5-1 and J is TRBJ2-1, with D possibly being TRBD2 (5 bases). CDR3 length: 17 residues. The V gene's germline CDR1 is SGHRS and CDR2 YFSETQ. Trimming pared 4 bases from V and 0 bases from J, leaving 17 bases between. In nucleotides, the CDR3 is TGCGCCAGCAGCCCTAGCAAGGGTCCTAGCTCCTACAATGAGCAGTTCTTC. Protein product: CASSPSKGPSSYNEQFF.

This chain connects TRBV6-2 or TRBV6-3 to TRBJ2-7; possibly TRBD1 or TRBD2 for D (5 bases each). The germline gives CDR1 MNHEY, CDR2 SVGEGT. The CDR3 runs to 13 residues. Trimming removed 3 bases from V and 6 bases from J, with 12 bases in between. CDR3: CASSYRDAGEQYF. The CDR3 DNA reads TGTGCCAGCAGTTATCGGGACGCAGGCGAGCAGTACTTC.

The genes are TRBV5-1 and TRBJ1-1; unclear D gene. Germline assignment: CDR1 SGHRS and CDR2 YFSETQ. The CDR3 runs to 13 residues. Trimming pared 1 base from V and 2 bases from J, leaving 6 bases between. This CDR3 reads CASSLLRNTEAFF. DNA of the CDR3: TGCGCCAGCAGCTTGTTGAGAAACACTGAAGCTTTCTTT.

The gene calls are TRBV20-1 and TRBJ2-5; 10 bases are shared with TRBD1. Germline values: CDR1 DFQATT, CDR2 SNEGSKA (reference sequence). After removal of 5 bases from V and 5 bases from J, the junction contained 11 bases not matched to a gene. This CDR3 spans 15 amino acids. The CDR3 reads CSASGQGSGEETQYF. DNA of the CDR3: TGCAGTGCTTCGGGACAGGGGTCGGGCGAGGAGACCCAGTACTTC.

This clonotype was picked up many times. The chain joins TRBV6-1 to TRBJ1-1, with D possibly matching TRBD1 (5 bases). CDR1 is MNHNS, CDR2 SASEGT, per germline. The length of the CDR3 is 15 residues. Deletions cut 1 base from V and 4 bases from J, with 13 bases between. The CDR3 loop reads CASSEGPGSSTEAFF. The CDR3 region has the DNA TGTGCCAGCAGTGAAGGCCCAGGGTCGTCCACTGAAGCTTTCTTT.

The chain recombines TRBV6-2 or TRBV6-3 with TRBJ2-1; D is perhaps TRBD1 or TRBD2 (6 bases each). Germline CDR1 is MNHEY and CDR2 is SVGEGT. V was pared by 6 bases and J by 8 bases, with 20 bases between. This CDR3 is 15 amino acids long. The DNA for the CDR3 is TGTGCCAGCAGGCCCAGACTAGGGGGTACGGATGAGCAGTTCTTC. It translates to CASRPRLGGTDEQFF.

Ten or more counts support this clonotype. The chain uses TRBV7-6 and TRBJ1-5; D not certain. The CDR3 contains 14 residues. Germline CDR1 is SGHVS and CDR2 is FNYEAQ. The germline V and J ends were trimmed by 5 bases and 1 base, with 9 bases remaining between them. The chain's CDR3 is CASSATASNQPQHF. The CDR3 region has the DNA TGTGCCAGCAGCGCTACGGCGAGCAATCAGCCCCAGCATTTT.

There are many counts of this clonotype. The chain carries TRBV20-1 and TRBJ2-7; 7 bases are shared with TRBD1. Germline V gene lookup returns CDR1 DFQATT and CDR2 SNEGSKA (reference sequence). CDR3 size: 13 residues. Unmatched junction bases numbered 5, after V lost 5 bases and J lost 1 base. This CDR3 reads CSAWDSLSYEQYF. DNA of the CDR3: TGCAGTGCTTGGGACAGCCTATCCTACGAGCAGTACTTC.

The table lists this clonotype with a few counts. The chain couples TRBV2 to TRBJ2-2; D is possibly TRBD1 (6 bases). CDR3 length: 13 amino acids. V was cut by 6 bases and J by 7 bases, with 12 bases left in between. Germline values: CDR1 SNHLY, CDR2 FYNNEI. The CDR3 DNA follows: TGTGCCAGCAGACCCCGACAGGTCGGGGAGCTGTTTTTT. Its translation is CASRPRQVGELFF. The full variable domain, with the rest looked up from reference TRBV2 and TRBJ2-2, is EPEVTQTPSHQVTQMGQEVILRCVPISNHLYFYWYRQILGQKVEFLVSFYNNEISEKSEIFDDQFSVERPDGSNFTLKIRSTKLEDSAMYFCASRPRQVGELFFGEGSRLTVL.